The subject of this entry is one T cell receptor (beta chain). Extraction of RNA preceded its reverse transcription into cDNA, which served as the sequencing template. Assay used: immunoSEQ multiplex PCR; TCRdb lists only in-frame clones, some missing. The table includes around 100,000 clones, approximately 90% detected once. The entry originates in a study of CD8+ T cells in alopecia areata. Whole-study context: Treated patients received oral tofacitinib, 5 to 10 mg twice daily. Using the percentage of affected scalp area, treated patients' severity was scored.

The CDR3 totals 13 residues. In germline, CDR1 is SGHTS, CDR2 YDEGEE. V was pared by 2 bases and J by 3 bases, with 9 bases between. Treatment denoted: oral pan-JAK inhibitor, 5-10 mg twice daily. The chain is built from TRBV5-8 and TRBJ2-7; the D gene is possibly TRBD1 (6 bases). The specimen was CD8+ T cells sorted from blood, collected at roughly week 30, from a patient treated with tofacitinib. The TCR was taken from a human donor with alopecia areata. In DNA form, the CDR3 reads TGTGCCAGCAGCTTCACAGGGAGCTACGAGCAGTACTTC. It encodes CASSFTGSYEQYF.